These 10 T cell receptor beta chains were all obtained from the same sample, sequenced in a study of OX40 agonist ivuxolimab in advanced cancers. Clones were sequenced by immunoSEQ multiplex PCR, and TCRdb holds only the in-frame ones, with some missing. The table lists roughly 65,000 clones, over 60% of them singletons. The sample here was CD4+ or CD8+ T cells sorted from blood, taken in a trial of the OX40 agonist ivuxolimab. The source of these receptors is an adult with an advanced solid tumor such as melanoma, head and neck, liver or kidney cancer.

The CDR3 DNA reads as TGTGCCAGCAGCCTACAACCGGGGCCCGCCAATGAGCAGTTCTTC. This codes for CASSLQPGPANEQFF. The V gene is TRBV7-2, the J gene TRBJ2-1; possibly TRBD1 or TRBD2 for D (5 bases each). The CDR3 runs 15 residues. Trimming stripped 5 bases from V and 6 bases from J, with 17 bases between. CDR1 and CDR2 (germline): SGHTA, FQGNSA. Supplemented by reference TRBV7-2 and TRBJ2-1, the full variable domain reads GAGVSQSPSNKVTEKGKDVELRCDPISGHTALYWYRQSLGQGLEFLIYFQGNSAPDKSGLPSDRFSAERTGGSVSTLTIQRTQQEDSAVYLCASSLQPGPANEQFFGPGTRLTVL.

This clone was seen a few times. The chain joins TRBV6-1 to TRBJ2-7, with a possible D match to TRBD1 (6 bases). In germline, CDR1 is MNHNS, CDR2 SASEGT. This CDR3 has 11 amino acids. Trimming stripped 4 bases from V and 9 bases from J, with 10 bases between. The CDR3 loop is CASSALQGQYF. In nucleotides, the CDR3 is TGTGCCAGCAGTGCCCTACAGGGGCAGTACTTC.

The chain employs TRBV6-5 and TRBJ1-1; D may be TRBD1 (6 bases). Trimming removed 2 bases from V and 4 bases from J, with 14 bases in between. The CDR3 is 15 residues long. Germline CDR1 is MNHEY and CDR2 is SVGAGI. The CDR3 reads CASSYLQGFSTEAFF. The CDR3 DNA reads TGTGCCAGCAGTTACCTACAGGGTTTCTCCACTGAAGCTTTCTTT.

The chain links TRBV25-1 to TRBJ2-7, with TRBD2 matching over 9 bases. Germline V gives CDR1 MGHDK, CDR2 SYGVNS. The ends lost 3 bases at V and 2 bases at J; junction bases unmatched: 2. This CDR3 has 14 residues. The CDR3 sequence: CASSDSGGAYEQYF. The CDR3 DNA sequence: TGTGCCAGCAGTGATAGCGGGGGAGCCTACGAGCAGTACTTC.

The chain has TRBV19 and TRBJ2-2; no clear D gene. V lost 2 bases and J 0 bases, leaving 4 bases between the germline ends. This CDR3 contains 14 residues. Looked up from germline, CDR1 is LNHDA and CDR2 is SQIVND (reference sequence). In DNA form, the CDR3 reads TGTGCCAGTAGTATAAAAGCGAACACCGGGGAGCTGTTTTTT. Its translation: CASSIKANTGELFF.

V usage is TRBV28 and J usage is TRBJ2-3; 7 bases align to TRBD1. Germline CDR1 reads MDHEN; CDR2 reads SYDVKM. This CDR3 is 14 amino acids long. Trimming at V came to 7 bases and at J to 0 bases, leaving 4 bases not matched to a gene. The CDR3 DNA reads as TGTGCCAGCACCATGGGACAGAGCACAGATACGCAGTATTTT. Amino acid sequence: CASTMGQSTDTQYF. The full variable domain, completed using reference TRBV28 and TRBJ2-3, is DVKVTQSSRYLVKRTGEKVFLECVQDMDHENMFWYRQDPGLGLRLIYFSYDVKMKEKGDIPEGYSVSREKKERFSLILESASTNQTSMYLCASTMGQSTDTQYFGPGTRLTVL.

Details on this clone: At the DNA level, this CDR3 is encoded by other sequences in the same sample as well. The chain links TRBV5-1 to TRBJ2-2, with 8 bases that match TRBD2. Trimming removed 3 bases from V and 7 bases from J; junction bases left unmatched: 5. The CDR3 totals 14 residues. Germline V gives CDR1 SGHRS, CDR2 YFSETQ. Here the CDR3 reads CASSSGLVGGELFF. In DNA form, the CDR3 reads TGCGCCAGCAGCTCGGGACTAGTGGGCGGGGAGCTGTTTTTT.

J is TRBJ2-5 and V is TRBV5-1; 11 bases agree with TRBD2. The CDR3 covers 15 residues. Trimming took 3 bases from V and 0 from J; bases not matched to a gene: 1. Per germline, CDR1 SGHRS and CDR2 YFSETQ. CDR3 loop: CASSSTSGNQETQYF. The CDR3 DNA follows: TGCGCCAGCAGCTCGACTAGCGGGAACCAAGAGACCCAGTACTTC.

The gene calls are TRBV30 and TRBJ2-7; D gene unclear. Trimming took off 4 bases at V and 7 bases at J, with 20 bases between the two ends. Germline V gene sequence: CDR1 GTSNPN, CDR2 SVGIG (reference sequence). CDR3 length equals 14 residues. The CDR3 reads CAWIVWTLVGEQYF. The CDR3 nucleotides read TGTGCCTGGATAGTTTGGACGCTGGTAGGGGAGCAGTACTTC.

CDR3: CASSLEGGAGETQYF. The DNA of the CDR3 is TGTGCCAGCAGCCTCGAGGGGGGGGCCGGGGAGACCCAGTACTTC. This chain joins TRBV6-6 and TRBJ2-5, with D perhaps TRBD2 (7 bases). V shed 6 bases and J shed 5 bases, with 19 bases lying between them. There are 15 residues in the CDR3. Germline loops: CDR1 MNHNY, CDR2 SVGAGI (reference sequence).